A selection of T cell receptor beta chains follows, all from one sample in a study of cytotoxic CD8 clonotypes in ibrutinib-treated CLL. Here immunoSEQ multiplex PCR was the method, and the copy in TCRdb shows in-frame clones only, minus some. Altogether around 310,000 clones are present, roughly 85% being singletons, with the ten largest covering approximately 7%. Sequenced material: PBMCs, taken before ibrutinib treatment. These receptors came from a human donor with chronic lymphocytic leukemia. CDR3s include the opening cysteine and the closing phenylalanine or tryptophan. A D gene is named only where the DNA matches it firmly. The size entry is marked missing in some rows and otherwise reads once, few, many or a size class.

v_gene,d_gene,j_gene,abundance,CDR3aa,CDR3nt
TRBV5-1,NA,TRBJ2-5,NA,CASSSGFGRIQETQYF,TGCGCCAGCAGCTCGGGTTTTGGACGGATCCAAGAGACCCAGTACTTC
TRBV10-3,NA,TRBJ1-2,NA,CAISEGGGKKDSYTF,TGTGCCATCAGTGAGGGTGGGGGAAAGAAGGATAGCTACACCTTC
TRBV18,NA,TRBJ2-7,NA,CASSQGQLTTYEQYF,TGTGCCAGCTCACAAGGCCAGCTAACAACCTACGAGCAGTACTTC
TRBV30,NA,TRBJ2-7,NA,CAWSQNWGMGYEQYF,TGTGCCTGGAGTCAGAACTGGGGAATGGGCTACGAGCAGTACTTC
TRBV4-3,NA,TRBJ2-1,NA,CASSQARANNEQFF,TGCGCCAGCAGCCAAGCTCGAGCTAACAATGAGCAGTTCTTC
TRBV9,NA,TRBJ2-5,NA,CASSRSPAGRGTQYF,TGTGCCAGCAGCCGAAGCCCCGCCGGGCGGGGGACCCAGTACTTC
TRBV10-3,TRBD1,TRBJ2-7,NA,CAISGTGTYEQYF,TGTGCCATCAGCGGGACAGGAACCTACGAGCAGTACTTC
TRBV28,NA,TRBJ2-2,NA,CASSLGPAWADTGELFF,TGTGCCAGCAGTTTAGGACCTGCCTGGGCGGACACCGGGGAGCTGTTTTTT
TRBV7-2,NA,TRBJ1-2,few,CASSLSGYGYTF,TGTGCCAGCAGCTTATCGGGCTATGGCTACACCTTC
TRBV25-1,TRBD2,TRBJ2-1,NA,CASSGEREAYNEQFF,TGTGCCAGCAGTGGCGAGCGGGAGGCCTACAATGAGCAGTTCTTC
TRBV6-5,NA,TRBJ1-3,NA,CASSGTGSGNTIYF,TGTGCCAGCAGTGGAACAGGCTCTGGAAACACCATATATTTT
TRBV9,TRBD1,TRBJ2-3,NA,CASSGTGTGGPDTQYF,TGTGCCAGCAGCGGGACCGGGACAGGGGGCCCAGATACGCAGTATTTT
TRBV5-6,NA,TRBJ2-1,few,CASSRRPSYNEQFF,TGTGCCAGCAGCCGACGACCCTCCTACAATGAGCAGTTCTTC
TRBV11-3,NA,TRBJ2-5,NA,CASSLGLRETQYF,TGTGCCAGCAGCTTAGGGTTAAGAGAGACCCAGTACTTC
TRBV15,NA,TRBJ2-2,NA,CATSRDAGGITGELFF,TGTGCCACCAGCAGAGACGCCGGCGGGATAACCGGGGAGCTGTTTTTT
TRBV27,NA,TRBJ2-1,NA,CASSLKYLGQWGLHEQFF,TGTGCCAGCAGTTTAAAGTATCTCGGACAGTGGGGGCTCCATGAGCAGTTCTTC
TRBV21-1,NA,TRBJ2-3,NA,CASSKVPGLIISTDTQYF,TGTGCCAGCAGCAAAGTGCCGGGATTAATAATAAGCACAGATACGCAGTATTTT
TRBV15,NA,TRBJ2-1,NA,CATSRDRLSSYNEQFF,TGTGCCACCAGCAGAGATAGACTGAGCTCCTACAATGAGCAGTTCTTC
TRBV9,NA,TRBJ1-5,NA,CASSEGSGNQPQHF,TGTGCCAGCAGCGAAGGGTCTGGCAATCAGCCCCAGCATTTT
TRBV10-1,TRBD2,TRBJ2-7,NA,CASSESRSGGIYEQYF,TGCGCCAGCAGTGAGTCCCGCAGCGGGGGAATCTACGAGCAGTACTTC
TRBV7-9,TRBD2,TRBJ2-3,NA,CASEGLAGTDTQYF,TGTGCCAGCGAAGGGCTAGCGGGCACAGATACGCAGTATTTT
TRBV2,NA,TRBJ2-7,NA,CASRDSHNEQYF,TGTGCCAGCAGGGACAGTCACAACGAGCAGTACTTC
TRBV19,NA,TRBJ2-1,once,CASRRLDYNEQFF,TGTGCCAGTAGAAGACTAGATTACAATGAGCAGTTCTTC
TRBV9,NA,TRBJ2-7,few,CASSVEGSSEQYF,TGTGCCAGCAGCGTAGAAGGAAGCTCCGAGCAGTACTTC
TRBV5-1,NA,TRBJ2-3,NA,CASNQRAGSGDTQYF,TGCGCCAGCAACCAGAGGGCAGGTTCCGGAGATACGCAGTATTTT
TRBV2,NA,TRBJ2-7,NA,CASSESYRAYEQYF,TGTGCCAGCAGTGAAAGCTACAGAGCCTACGAGCAGTACTTC
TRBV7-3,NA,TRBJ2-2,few,CASSFKTGELFF,TGTGCCAGCAGCTTTAAGACCGGGGAGCTGTTTTTT
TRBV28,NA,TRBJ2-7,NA,CASIRPSYEQYF,TGTGCCAGCATACGACCATCCTACGAGCAGTACTTC
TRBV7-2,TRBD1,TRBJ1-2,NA,CASTVTGDNYGYTF,TGTGCCAGCACCGTGACAGGGGACAACTATGGCTACACCTTC
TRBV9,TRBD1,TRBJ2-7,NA,CASSVAGGLVYEQYF,TGTGCCAGCAGCGTAGCAGGGGGTTTAGTCTACGAGCAGTACTTC
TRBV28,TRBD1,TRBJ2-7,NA,CASSLDRGLFNEQYF,TGTGCCAGCAGTCTCGACAGGGGGCTTTTCAACGAGCAGTACTTC
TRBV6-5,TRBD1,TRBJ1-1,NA,CASSSIRTGGNTEAFF,TGTGCCAGCAGTTCAATCCGGACAGGGGGCAACACTGAAGCTTTCTTT
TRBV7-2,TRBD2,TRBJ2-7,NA,CASNNLRTSGSHEQYF,TGTGCCAGCAACAACCTAAGGACTAGCGGGAGTCACGAGCAGTACTTC
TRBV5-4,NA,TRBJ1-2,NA,CASSLALGPWGYGYTF,TGTGCCAGCAGCTTGGCCTTAGGCCCCTGGGGCTATGGCTACACCTTC
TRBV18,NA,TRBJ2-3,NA,CASSRAAADTQYF,TGTGCCAGCTCACGGGCAGCGGCAGATACGCAGTATTTT
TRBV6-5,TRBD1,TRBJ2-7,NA,CASSWGQGRYEQYF,TGTGCCAGCAGCTGGGGACAGGGGCGCTACGAGCAGTACTTC
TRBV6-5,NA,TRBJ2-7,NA,CASSYRDGYEQYF,TGTGCCAGCAGTTACCGGGACGGATACGAGCAGTACTTC